The sample holds a few counts of the clone carrying this TCR beta chain. Per the germline V gene, CDR1 is DFQATT and CDR2 is SNEGSKA (reference sequence). Trimming removed 6 bases from V and 3 bases from J; junction bases left unmatched: 5. The CDR3 loop spans 14 amino acids. A single record per CDR3 protein comes from TCRdb applying MiXCR to the 5' RACE reads. In the table there are approximately 52,000 distinct CDR3 sequences, roughly 14% of which are singletons. This sample stems from a study of T cells of healthy individuals. This TCR was recovered from a human donor in good health. This rearrangement joins TRBV20-1 to TRBJ2-5, with TRBD2 matching 12 bases. CDR3 DNA sequence: TGCAGTGCACTTAGGACTAGCGGGGAAGAGACCCAGTACTTC. This encodes CSALRTSGEETQYF.